Shown below are 23 T cell receptor beta chains from a single sample sequenced in a study of post-analysis software for immune sequencing data. Study-level results: Higher frequency in patients than in controls was seen for roughly five TRBV segments, with TRBV5-6, TRBV5-1 and TRBV20-1 among them.

Built from TCR beta cDNA, the libraries had unique molecular identifiers in them. TCRdb ran MiXCR on the PCR reads and lists one entry per CDR3 protein. This table holds around 200,000 distinct CDR3 sequences, 29% found once. These receptors' targets are unknown. Material for sequencing was blood. These receptor sequences come from a girl younger than 18 with multiple sclerosis.

This clonotype has just a few counts. This rearrangement joins TRBV18 to TRBJ1-1; unclear D gene. This CDR3 is 14 amino acids long. Germline-derived CDR1 and CDR2 are KGHSH and LQKENI. V was trimmed by 3 bases and J by 3 bases, leaving 11 bases between them. This chain's CDR3 is CASSPRRADTEAFF. As DNA, the CDR3 is TGTGCCAGCTCACCCCGAAGGGCGGACACTGAAGCTTTCTTT.

Remarks on this clonotype: This may stem from a read error, because a much larger clone lies one nucleotide away. This chain joins TRBV12-3 or TRBV12-4 and TRBJ2-7; D gene unclear. The V and J ends lost 4 bases and 7 bases respectively, with 20 bases between them. The CDR3 runs 15 residues. CDR3 coding DNA: TGTGCCAGCAGTTCCCATCAGGCCCTCGACAATGAGCAGTACTTC. Translated, it gives CASSSHQALDNEQYF.

J is TRBJ1-1 and V is TRBV3-1, with D tentatively TRBD1 (5 bases). This CDR3 spans 14 amino acids. Germline V lookup: CDR1 LGHDT, CDR2 YNNKEL (reference sequence). Trimming shortened V by 2 bases and J by 4 bases, and 11 bases separated the two germline ends. In DNA, the CDR3 is TGTGCCAGCAGCCAACGAGGGCAGGGCACTGAAGCTTTCTTT. Protein: CASSQRGQGTEAFF.

This chain uses TRBV20-1 with TRBJ1-5; the D gene is possibly TRBD1 (5 bases). Germline CDR1 reads DFQATT; CDR2 reads SNEGSKA (reference sequence). The CDR3 sequence is 14 residues long. The V gene lost 3 bases and the J gene lost 3 bases, with 12 bases spanning the gap. In DNA form, the CDR3 reads TGCAGTGCTAGGGTTTCAGGGCACAATCAGCCCCAGCATTTT. It specifies CSARVSGHNQPQHF.

A remark on this clonotype: A much more abundant neighbour one base away suggests this may be a read error. The rearrangement joins TRBV29-1 to TRBJ2-6, with D possibly TRBD1 on 5 matching bases. Germline values: CDR1 SQVTM, CDR2 ANQGSEA. This CDR3 spans 12 amino acids. The CDR3 sequence is CSVQSGANALTF. The CDR3 nucleotides are TGCAGCGTCCAGAGTGGGGCCAACGCCCTGACTTTC.

The chain employs TRBV7-2 and TRBJ1-3, with no clear D. CDR1 and CDR2 from the germline V gene are SGHTA and FQGNSA. Between the trimmed V and J ends, which lost 5 bases and 2 bases, there was a span of 7 bases. The CDR3 contains 13 residues. CDR3 residues: CASSHGTGNTIYF. The CDR3 DNA follows: TGTGCCAGCAGCCACGGAACTGGAAACACCATATATTTT.

This clonotype showed up many times. The CDR3 is CASSQQTRDTYNEQFF. The DNA of the CDR3 is TGCGCCAGCAGCCAACAGACCCGGGACACCTACAATGAGCAGTTCTTC. The J gene is TRBJ2-1, the V gene TRBV5-1; a possible D gene is TRBD1 (6 bases). Between the trimmed V and J ends, which lost 4 bases and 2 bases, there was a span of 16 bases. CDR3 length: 16 amino acids. Germline loops: CDR1 SGHRS, CDR2 YFSETQ.

This clonotype appeared a few times. V usage is TRBV7-6 and J usage is TRBJ2-5; maybe TRBD1 (6 bases). Looked up from germline, CDR1 is SGHVS and CDR2 is FNYEAQ. The CDR3 runs 13 residues. V was pared by 3 bases and J by 10 bases, with 15 bases between. CDR3 in DNA: TGTGCCAGCAGCTTGGGGACCCAGGGGATCCAGTACTTC. Its protein is CASSLGTQGIQYF. Full variable domain (rest looked up from reference TRBV7-6 and TRBJ2-5): GAGVSQSPRYKVTKRGQDVALRCDPISGHVSLYWYRQALGQGPEFLTYFNYEAQQDKSGLPNDRFSAERPEGSISTLTIQRTEQRDSAMYRCASSLGTQGIQYFGPGTRLLVL.

This clonotype has only a few counts. The chain links TRBV28 to TRBJ2-5; D not certain. This CDR3 is built from 11 residues. The germline V and J ends were trimmed by 8 bases and 5 bases, with 9 bases remaining between them. CDR1 and CDR2 (germline): MDHEN, SYDVKM. This CDR3 reads CASRHTETQYF. CDR3 sequence (DNA): TGTGCCAGCCGCCATACTGAGACCCAGTACTTC.

In its sample, this clonotype was seen a few times. Being one base from a much bigger clone, this may be a read error. V usage is TRBV12-3 or TRBV12-4 and J usage is TRBJ2-7; D unclear. Trimming stripped 6 bases from V and 4 bases from J, with 16 bases between. The CDR3 has 14 amino acids. The DNA for the CDR3 is TGTGCCAGCAGCGCCCCGAGGTCCAGTTACGAGCAGTACTTC. It codes for CASSAPRSSYEQYF.

With respect to this clonotype: This may come from a read error, since a much larger clone is one base off. This is likely a read error, given that the CDR3 carries no conserved phenylalanine or tryptophan at its end. V is TRBV5-4 and J is TRBJ1-2; TRBD1 aligns across 8 bases. V lost 4 bases to trimming and J lost 5 bases; unmatched junction nucleotides: 7. Germline CDR1 is SGHNT and CDR2 is YYREEE (reference sequence). CDR3 length: 14 residues. The CDR3 here is CASSRQGTPYGYTY. The CDR3 DNA follows: TGTGCCAGCAGCCGACAGGGGACCCCATATGGCTACACCTAC.

This clonotype was observed many times. This rearrangement joins TRBV29-1 to TRBJ1-1; tentative D call: TRBD1 (5 bases). Germline V gives CDR1 SQVTM, CDR2 ANQGSEA. With 4 bases removed from V and 3 bases from J, the gap between germline ends came to 15 bases. This CDR3 is 14 amino acids long. CDR3 amino acids: CSVVGGTMDTEAFF. CDR3 nucleotide sequence: TGCAGCGTTGTCGGGGGGACTATGGACACTGAAGCTTTCTTT.

This clonotype was seen at least ten times. The junction shows a germline mismatch at one end, possibly a read error. This chain joins TRBV7-7 and TRBJ2-5, with 8 bases lining up with TRBD2. CDR1 is SSHAT, CDR2 FNYEAQ, per germline (reference sequence). CDR3 length: 14 residues. This chain's CDR3 is CASSPRGEQETQYF. In DNA form, the CDR3 reads TGTGCTAGCAGCCCGCGGGGGGAGCAAGAGACCCAGTACTTC.

In the case of this clonotype: One junction end disagrees with the germline gene, perhaps due to a read error. V is TRBV5-1 and J is TRBJ2-3; maybe TRBD1 (5 bases). The CDR3 loop spans 15 amino acids. Looked up from germline, CDR1 is SGHRS and CDR2 is YFSETQ. The CDR3 DNA is TGCGCCAGCAGCCTAGGGGTATTGGGCACAGGTACGCAGTATTTT. Translated: CASSLGVLGTGTQYF.

This clonotype was recorded at least ten times. DNA of the CDR3: TGCAGCGTTGAATGGTTGCGGAGGAATGAGCAGTTCTTC. It specifies CSVEWLRRNEQFF. V gene TRBV29-1 combines with J gene TRBJ2-1; possible D gene TRBD2, 5 bases. V lost 2 bases and J lost 7, with 12 bases in between. The CDR3 is 13 amino acids. Germline lookup yields CDR1 SQVTM and CDR2 ANQGSEA.

To note about this clonotype: A much bigger clone sits one base away, suggesting this may be a read error. The genes are TRBV12-3 or TRBV12-4 and TRBJ2-3; D call uncertain. This CDR3 is 15 amino acids long. V was shortened by 6 bases and J by 4 bases, with 17 bases between the two germline ends. DNA of the CDR3: TGTGCCAGCAGCCTCAGAAGCTTTGGAGCAGATACGCAGTATTTT. It specifies CASSLRSFGADTQYF.

The rearrangement links TRBV9 to TRBJ2-7; D tentatively fits TRBD1 or TRBD2 (5 bases each). CDR3 length equals 14 residues. Germline CDR1 SGDLS, CDR2 YYNGEE. Trimming removed 3 bases from V and 6 bases from J, with 16 bases in between. CDR3 residues: CASSGRDPQGEQYV. The CDR3 DNA follows: TGTGCCAGCAGCGGCCGGGACCCCCAAGGCGAGCAGTACGTC.

A word on this clonotype: This could be a read error, since a much larger clone is one nucleotide away. The rearrangement uses TRBV28 and TRBJ2-6; D perhaps matches TRBD1 (5 bases). The CDR3 extends over 15 amino acids. Germline CDR1 reads MDHEN; CDR2 reads SYDVKM. Written as DNA, the CDR3 is TGTGCCAGCAGTTCCCAGGGCTCTGGGGCCAACGTCCAGACTTTC. Its protein product is CASSSQGSGANVQTF.

This clonotype appeared a few times. The rearrangement joins TRBV20-1 to TRBJ2-5; tentatively, D is TRBD1 (5 bases). CDR3 length equals 15 residues. V lost 2 bases to trimming and J lost 2 bases, with 15 bases between them. The germline gives CDR1 DFQATT, CDR2 SNEGSKA (reference sequence). DNA of the CDR3: TGCAGTGCTAGACTCTCGGCAGGGCCTCAAGAGACCCAGTACTTC. It is translated as CSARLSAGPQETQYF.

V usage is TRBV12-3 or TRBV12-4 and J usage is TRBJ2-3; no definite D call. Trimming cost V 6 bases and J 4 bases, with 8 bases left between them. The CDR3 is 12 amino acids. The CDR3 loop is CASSNRADTQYF. In DNA form, the CDR3 reads TGTGCCAGCAGCAACCGGGCAGATACGCAGTATTTT.

Regarding this clonotype: With a much larger clone just one base away, this may be a read error. This chain connects TRBV5-1 to TRBJ2-5; D perhaps matches TRBD1 (6 bases). The J call is uncertain, as TRBJ2-7 better fits the DNA end. CDR1 SGHRS and CDR2 YFSETQ come from the germline V gene. CDR3 length equals 14 residues. DNA of the CDR3: TGCGCCAGCAGCTTGGTTTCAGGGGAGCACGAGCAGTACTTC. The encoded protein is CASSLVSGEHEQYF.

There are a few counts of this clonotype. The V gene is TRBV20-1, the J gene TRBJ1-1; a possible D gene is TRBD1 (6 bases). V lost 5 bases and J 0 bases, leaving 10 bases between the germline ends. The CDR3 has 13 amino acids. The V gene's germline CDR1 is DFQATT and CDR2 SNEGSKA (reference sequence). As DNA, the CDR3 is TGCAGTGCTCGGAACAGGGTGAACACTGAAGCTTTCTTT. It translates to CSARNRVNTEAFF.

The chain has TRBV2 and TRBJ2-5; possible D gene TRBD1, 6 bases. V was shortened by 7 bases and J by 4 bases, with 13 bases between the two germline ends. The CDR3 consists of 13 residues. Germline CDR1 is SNHLY and CDR2 is FYNNEI. The CDR3 region has the DNA TGTGCCAGCAACAGGGTAGAGGGAGAGACCCAGTACTTC. Translation: CASNRVEGETQYF.